The rows below give T cell receptor beta chains drawn from one sample of a study of CD8 T cells in ankylosing spondylitis. TCRdb re-analysed the 5' RACE reads in MiXCR, keeping a single row per CDR3 protein. The sample has under 150,000 distinct CDR3 sequences, around 8.5% seen once. The sequenced sample consisted of blood, either unsorted or a sorted T cell fraction (not recorded which). Receptors were obtained from a male donor with ankylosing spondylitis or in good health (not recorded which). Each CDR3 is given with its conserved first and last residue.

V gene	J gene	CDR3 protein
TRBV7-9	TRBJ2-7	CASSLGGNGIYEQYF
TRBV20-1	TRBJ1-6	CSATQDKALSPLHF
TRBV5-1	TRBJ2-1	CASSLSGVGLAGDEQFF
TRBV5-8	TRBJ2-3	CASSLALVPSTDTQYF
TRBV7-9	TRBJ2-3	CASSLGFVQGDTQYF
TRBV5-1	TRBJ2-1	CASSWPLSPARSSYNEQFF
TRBV20-1	TRBJ2-1	CSASTSGRAGYNEQFF
TRBV7-2	TRBJ2-7	CASKYRAGSGNSYEQYF
TRBV20-1	TRBJ1-4	CSARVGLANEKLFF
TRBV5-1	TRBJ2-6	CASIAYSGANVLTF
TRBV18	TRBJ1-6	CASSPGGLGSPLHF
TRBV28	TRBJ1-1	CASSLGHTTEAFF
TRBV29-1	TRBJ1-1	CSLSTATGTEAFF
TRBV20-1	TRBJ2-3	CSARESSGRFTDTQYF
TRBV20-1	TRBJ2-1	CCARAPGRRSSYNEQFF
TRBV4-1	TRBJ2-3	CASSQYPTGGVPDTQYF
TRBV4-3	TRBJ2-7	CASSQATSGSYEQYF
TRBV19	TRBJ2-7	CASSNRDRFDEQYF
TRBV12-3/TRBV12-4	TRBJ2-1	CASSRTTGGYHNEQFF
TRBV20-1	TRBJ2-7	CSARDRGSTGQYF
TRBV18	TRBJ2-5	CASSPRLAGPTETQYF
TRBV9	TRBJ2-1	CASSQKRGGSYNEQFF
TRBV7-8	TRBJ2-5	CASSLGRTSGMAETQYF
TRBV6-2/TRBV6-3	TRBJ2-3	CASRTGLADTDTQYF